These 12 T cell receptor beta chains were all obtained from the same sample, sequenced in a study of PD-1 blockade in mismatch repair-deficient tumors (dated by TCRdb to 2016 to 2017). Library prep was done by the immunoSEQ multiplex PCR assay. TCRdb stores this immuneACCESS table with in-frame sequences only. Part of the clones is absent; in the studies checked, under half of the shortfall reflects unresolved V genes, and no reason is known for the rest. The sample has about 84,000 clones on record, 81% of them singletons. Together, the top ten hold about 2.6% of the sample. The time point label, as the study defines it: peripheral blood 12 weeks after first pembrolizumab dose. The sample consisted of peripheral blood, taken 12 weeks after starting pembrolizumab. These TCRs come from an adult with mismatch repair-deficient cancer.

The rearrangement joins TRBV27 to TRBJ1-1; D perhaps matches TRBD1 (5 bases). Per germline, CDR1 MNHEY and CDR2 SMNVEV (reference sequence). The CDR3 is 13 amino acids. V shed 5 bases and J shed 1 base, with 8 bases lying between them. The CDR3 region is CASSAGQNTEAFF. CDR3 nucleotides: TGTGCCAGCAGTGCCGGACAGAACACTGAAGCTTTCTTT.

The chain joins TRBV19 to TRBJ2-7, with a weak D call TRBD1 (6 bases). Looked up from germline, CDR1 is LNHDA and CDR2 is SQIVND (reference sequence). This CDR3 is 12 amino acids long. The V end was cut by 7 bases, the J end by 5 bases, with 12 bases between. The CDR3 loop reads CASTSGAHEQYF. DNA of the CDR3: TGTGCCAGTACGTCAGGGGCCCACGAGCAGTACTTC.

There are a few counts of this clone. This chain joins TRBV6-6 and TRBJ2-7; D call uncertain. Germline V CDR1 and CDR2: MNHNY, SVGAGI (reference sequence). V was pared by 5 bases and J by 4 bases, with 9 bases between. This CDR3 region has 12 residues. The CDR3 DNA follows: TGTGCCAGCAGTCTACCGGAGTACGAGCAGTACTTC. As protein: CASSLPEYEQYF.

This clone turned up a few times. This chain connects TRBV27 to TRBJ1-2; D gene ambiguous. Trimming removed 9 bases at V and 8 bases at J, with 19 bases between. Germline V CDR1 and CDR2: MNHEY, SMNVEV (reference sequence). This CDR3 has 13 residues. The CDR3 region is CASTTARQWGYTF. The CDR3 DNA follows: TGTGCCAGTACCACGGCGCGGCAGTGGGGCTACACCTTC.

The rearrangement joins TRBV7-2 to TRBJ2-3; D possibly corresponds to TRBD2 (5 bases). The CDR3 spans 15 residues. Germline CDR1 SGHTA, CDR2 FQGNSA. V lost 4 bases and J lost 4, with 15 bases in between. CDR3: CASSSRTERPDTQYF. The CDR3 nucleotides are TGTGCCAGCAGCTCCAGGACTGAGAGGCCAGATACGCAGTATTTT.

The chain couples TRBV6-5 to TRBJ1-1; no reliable D call. Germline assignment: CDR1 MNHEY and CDR2 SVGAGI. The CDR3 is 13 amino acids. Trimming removed 10 bases at V and 5 bases at J, with 17 bases between. DNA for the CDR3: TGTGCCACCATGAATGACGGGCGGACTGAAGCTTTCTTT. This gives the protein CATMNDGRTEAFF.

V gene TRBV15 combines with J gene TRBJ2-1, with 12 bases matching TRBD2. This CDR3 region has 17 residues. The germline gives CDR1 LNHNV, CDR2 YYDKDF (reference sequence). Germline trimming cut 0 bases from V and 4 bases from J; bases unmatched to any gene: 4. CDR3 sequence (DNA): TGTGCCACCAGCAGAGAACTAACTAGCGGGGGGTACAATGAGCAGTTCTTC. Translation: CATSRELTSGGYNEQFF. The variable domain in full, with the rest retrieved from reference TRBV15 and TRBJ2-1, is DAMVIQNPRYQVTQFGKPVTLSCSQTLNHNVMYWYQQKSSQAPKLLFHYYDKDFNNEADTPDNFQSRRPNTSFCFLDIRSPGLGDTAMYLCATSRELTSGGYNEQFFGPGTRLTVL.

This clone has more than one count but fewer than ten. This chain links TRBV4-3 with TRBJ1-4; the D is unclear. The CDR3 length is 15 residues. V was trimmed by 0 bases and J by 4 bases, leaving 9 bases between them. CDR1 and CDR2 from the germline V gene are LGHNA and YSLEER. CDR3 sequence reads: CASSQERSYNEKLFF. CDR3 sequence (DNA): TGCGCCAGCAGCCAAGAAAGATCATATAATGAAAAACTGTTTTTT.

V usage is TRBV2 and J usage is TRBJ1-5, with a tentative D call TRBD1 (6 bases). The CDR3 covers 13 residues. Trimming took off 9 bases at V and 9 bases at J, with 18 bases between the two ends. Germline CDR1 is SNHLY and CDR2 is FYNNEI. This CDR3 reads CASFGTPKGPQHF. Written as DNA, the CDR3 is TGTGCCAGTTTCGGGACACCTAAAGGGCCCCAGCATTTT.

This chain links TRBV7-6 with TRBJ2-3; D possibly matches TRBD1 or TRBD2 (6 bases each). V dropped 2 bases and J dropped 3 bases, with 15 bases sitting between them. In germline, CDR1 is SGHVS, CDR2 FNYEAQ. This CDR3 has 16 amino acids. The CDR3 coding sequence is TGTGCCAGCAGCTTATCCTCGGGGGCGCTTACAGATACGCAGTATTTT. Protein product: CASSLSSGALTDTQYF. Full variable domain (remainder filled in from reference TRBV7-6 and TRBJ2-3): GAGVSQSPRYKVTKRGQDVALRCDPISGHVSLYWYRQALGQGPEFLTYFNYEAQQDKSGLPNDRFSAERPEGSISTLTIQRTEQRDSAMYRCASSLSSGALTDTQYFGPGTRLTVL.

CDR3 DNA sequence: TGTGCCAGCAGTTCCGCCGGGACAGCCTACAATGAGCAGTTCTTC. Amino acids: CASSSAGTAYNEQFF. The chain recombines TRBV27 with TRBJ2-1; 7 bases fit TRBD1. CDR1 and CDR2 from the germline V gene are MNHEY and SMNVEV (reference sequence). The V segment lost 4 bases and the J segment 2 bases; nucleotides outside the gene matches: 5. CDR3 length: 15 amino acids.

This chain uses TRBV28 with TRBJ1-1; no clear D gene. V was clipped by 10 bases and J by 4 bases, with 10 bases between them. Germline-derived CDR1 and CDR2 are MDHEN and SYDVKM. The CDR3 covers 11 residues. The CDR3 region is CATEVSTEAFF. CDR3 in DNA: TGTGCCACGGAGGTATCCACTGAAGCTTTCTTT.